This T cell receptor (beta chain) was recorded in a study of blood T cell repertoires in COVID-19. Study-level background: The cDNA or gDNA used as material had been derived from T cells, B-cell-depleted T cells, or PBMCs.

Under the authors' procedure: Amplification of reference gene primers provided the estimated nucleated cell counts. This table comes from immunoSEQ multiplex PCR, and its TCRdb copy is limited to in-frame clones, with some not included. That table gives V, J and clone size, and the DNA gave D and trimming. The repertoire has 350,000 or so clones, around 82% of them found once; the top ten carry 2.5% to 3%. CDR1 and CDR2 (germline): SGHAT, FQDESV (reference sequence). The CDR3 extends over 15 amino acids. Trimming left V 3 bases short and J 0 bases short, with 11 bases between. This TCR was recovered from a man aged 30 to 45 with active or convalescent COVID-19. Sequenced material: peripheral blood. The genes are TRBV11-1 and TRBJ1-1; D ambiguous. CDR3 loop: CASSLQVHMNTEAFF. The CDR3, as DNA: TGTGCCAGCAGCTTGCAGGTACACATGAACACTGAAGCTTTCTTT.